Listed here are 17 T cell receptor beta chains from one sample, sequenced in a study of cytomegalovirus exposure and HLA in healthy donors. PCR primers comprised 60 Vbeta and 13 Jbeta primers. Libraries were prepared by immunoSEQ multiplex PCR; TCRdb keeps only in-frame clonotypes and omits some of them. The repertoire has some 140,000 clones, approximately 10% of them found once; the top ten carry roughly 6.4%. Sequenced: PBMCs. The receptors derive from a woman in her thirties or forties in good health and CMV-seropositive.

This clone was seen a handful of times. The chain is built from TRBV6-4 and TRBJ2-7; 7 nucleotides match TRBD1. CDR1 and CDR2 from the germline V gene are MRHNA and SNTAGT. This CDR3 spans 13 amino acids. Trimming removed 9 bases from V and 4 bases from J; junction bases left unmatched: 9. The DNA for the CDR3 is TGTGCCAGAACCGGGACAGAGATTTACGAGCAGTACTTC. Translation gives CARTGTEIYEQYF.

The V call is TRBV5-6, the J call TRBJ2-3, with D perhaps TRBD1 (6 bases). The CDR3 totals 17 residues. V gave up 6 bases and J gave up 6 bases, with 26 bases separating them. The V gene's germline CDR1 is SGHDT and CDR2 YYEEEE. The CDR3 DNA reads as TGTGCCAGCAACATATTCAGACAGGTACTTAGAGTGGATACGCAGTATTTT. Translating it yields CASNIFRQVLRVDTQYF.

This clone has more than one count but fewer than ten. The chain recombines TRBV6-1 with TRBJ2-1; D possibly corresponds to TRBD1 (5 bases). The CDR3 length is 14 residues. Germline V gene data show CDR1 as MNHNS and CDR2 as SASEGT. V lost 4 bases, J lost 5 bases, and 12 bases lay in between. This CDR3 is CASSARTGDNEQFF. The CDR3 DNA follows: TGTGCCAGCAGTGCCCGAACAGGCGACAATGAGCAGTTCTTC.

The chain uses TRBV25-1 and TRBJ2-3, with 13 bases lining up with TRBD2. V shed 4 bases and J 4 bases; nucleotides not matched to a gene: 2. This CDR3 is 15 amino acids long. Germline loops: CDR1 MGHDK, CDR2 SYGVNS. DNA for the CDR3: TGTGCCAGCAGTGCCACTAGCGGGGGGGCAGATACGCAGTATTTT. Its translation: CASSATSGGADTQYF.

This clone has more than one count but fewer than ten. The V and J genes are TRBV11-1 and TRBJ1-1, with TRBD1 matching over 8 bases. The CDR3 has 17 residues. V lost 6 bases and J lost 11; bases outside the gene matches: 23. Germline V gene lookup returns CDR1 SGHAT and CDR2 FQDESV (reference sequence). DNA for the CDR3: TGTGCCAGCAGGGGCCCCACCCCCGCATTGACAGGGGTCGGGGCTTTCTTT. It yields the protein CASRGPTPALTGVGAFF. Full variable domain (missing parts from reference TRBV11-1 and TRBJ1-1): EAEVAQSPRYKITEKSQAVAFWCDPISGHATLYWYRQILGQGPELLVQFQDESVVDDSQLPKDRFSAERLKGVDSTLKIQPAELGDSAMYLCASRGPTPALTGVGAFFGQGTRLTVV.

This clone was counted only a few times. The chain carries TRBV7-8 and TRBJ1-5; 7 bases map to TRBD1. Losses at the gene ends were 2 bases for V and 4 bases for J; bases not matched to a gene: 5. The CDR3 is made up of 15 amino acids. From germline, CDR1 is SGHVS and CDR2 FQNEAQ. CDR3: CASSLYPTGNQPQHF. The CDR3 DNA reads TGTGCCAGCAGCTTATACCCGACAGGGAATCAGCCCCAGCATTTT.

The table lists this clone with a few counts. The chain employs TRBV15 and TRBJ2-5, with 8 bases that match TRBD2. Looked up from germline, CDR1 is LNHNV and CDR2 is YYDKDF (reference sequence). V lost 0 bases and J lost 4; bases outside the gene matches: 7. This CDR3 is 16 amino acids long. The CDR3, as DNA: TGTGCCACCAGCAGAGATCAGGGGACTAGTCGAGAGACCCAGTACTTC. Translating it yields CATSRDQGTSRETQYF.

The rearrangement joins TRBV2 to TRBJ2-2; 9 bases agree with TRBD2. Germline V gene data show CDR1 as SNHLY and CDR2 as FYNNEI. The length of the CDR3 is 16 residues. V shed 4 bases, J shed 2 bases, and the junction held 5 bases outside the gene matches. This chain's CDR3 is CASSGAGGTNTGELFF. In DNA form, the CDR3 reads TGTGCCAGCAGTGGTGCGGGGGGGACTAACACCGGGGAGCTGTTTTTT.

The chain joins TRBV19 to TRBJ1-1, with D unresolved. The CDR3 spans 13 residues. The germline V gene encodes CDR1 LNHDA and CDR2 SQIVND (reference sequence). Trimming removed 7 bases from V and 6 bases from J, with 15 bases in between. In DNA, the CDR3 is TGTGCCAGTACTCCCGGTGGAGCCCCTGAAGCTTTCTTT. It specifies CASTPGGAPEAFF.

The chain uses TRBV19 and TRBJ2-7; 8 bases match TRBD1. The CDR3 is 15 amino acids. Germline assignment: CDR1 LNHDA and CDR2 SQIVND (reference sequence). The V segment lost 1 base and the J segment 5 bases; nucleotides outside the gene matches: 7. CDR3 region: CASSIGGRGPDEQYF. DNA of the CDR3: TGTGCCAGTAGTATAGGGGGCAGGGGGCCGGACGAGCAGTACTTC. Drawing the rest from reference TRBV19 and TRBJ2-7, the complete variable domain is DGGITQSPKYLFRKEGQNVTLSCEQNLNHDAMYWYRQDPGQGLRLIYYSQIVNDFQKGDIAEGYSVSREKKESFPLTVTSAQKNPTAFYLCASSIGGRGPDEQYFGPGTRLTVT.

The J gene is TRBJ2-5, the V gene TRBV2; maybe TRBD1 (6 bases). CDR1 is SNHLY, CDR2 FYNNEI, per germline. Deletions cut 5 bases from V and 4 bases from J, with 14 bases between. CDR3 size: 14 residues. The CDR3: CASSQTGTGETQYF. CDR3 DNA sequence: TGTGCCAGCAGTCAAACAGGGACGGGAGAGACCCAGTACTTC. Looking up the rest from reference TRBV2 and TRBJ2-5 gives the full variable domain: EPEVTQTPSHQVTQMGQEVILRCVPISNHLYFYWYRQILGQKVEFLVSFYNNEISEKSEIFDDQFSVERPDGSNFTLKIRSTKLEDSAMYFCASSQTGTGETQYFGPGTRLLVL.

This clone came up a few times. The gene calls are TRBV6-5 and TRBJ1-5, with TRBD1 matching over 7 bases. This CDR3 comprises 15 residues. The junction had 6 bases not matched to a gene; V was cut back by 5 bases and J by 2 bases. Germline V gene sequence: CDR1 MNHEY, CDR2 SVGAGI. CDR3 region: CASSPTGIGNQPQHF. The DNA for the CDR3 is TGTGCCAGCAGTCCGACAGGGATTGGCAATCAGCCCCAGCATTTT.

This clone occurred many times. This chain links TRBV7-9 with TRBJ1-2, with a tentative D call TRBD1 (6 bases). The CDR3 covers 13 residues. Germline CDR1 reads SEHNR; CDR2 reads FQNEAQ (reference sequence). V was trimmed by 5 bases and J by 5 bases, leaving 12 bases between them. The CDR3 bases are TGTGCCAGCAGCACAGGACAGATATATGGCTACACCTTC. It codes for CASSTGQIYGYTF.

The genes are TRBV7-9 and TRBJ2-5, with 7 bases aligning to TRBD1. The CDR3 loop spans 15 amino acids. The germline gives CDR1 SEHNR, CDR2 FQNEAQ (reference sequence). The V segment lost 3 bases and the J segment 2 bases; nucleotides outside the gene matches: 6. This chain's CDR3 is CASSFGVQGQETQYF. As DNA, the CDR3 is TGTGCCAGCAGCTTTGGAGTACAGGGGCAAGAGACCCAGTACTTC.

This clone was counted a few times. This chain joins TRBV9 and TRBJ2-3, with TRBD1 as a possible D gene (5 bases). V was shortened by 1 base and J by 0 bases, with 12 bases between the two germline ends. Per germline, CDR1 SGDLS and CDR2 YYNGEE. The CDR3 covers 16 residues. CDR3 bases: TGTGCCAGCAGCGTATTTGACAGCTCTAGCACAGATACGCAGTATTTT. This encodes CASSVFDSSSTDTQYF. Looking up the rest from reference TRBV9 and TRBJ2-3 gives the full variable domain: DSGVTQTPKHLITATGQRVTLRCSPRSGDLSVYWYQQSLDQGLQFLIQYYNGEERAKGNILERFSAQQFPDLHSELNLSSLELGDSALYFCASSVFDSSSTDTQYFGPGTRLTVL.

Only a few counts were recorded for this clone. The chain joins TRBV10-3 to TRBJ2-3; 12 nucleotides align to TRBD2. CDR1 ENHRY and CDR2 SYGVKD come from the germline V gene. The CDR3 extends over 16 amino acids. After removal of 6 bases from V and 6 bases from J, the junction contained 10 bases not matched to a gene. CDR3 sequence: CAISRLAGDSPDTQYF. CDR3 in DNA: TGTGCCATCAGCCGACTAGCGGGGGACTCCCCGGATACGCAGTATTTT.

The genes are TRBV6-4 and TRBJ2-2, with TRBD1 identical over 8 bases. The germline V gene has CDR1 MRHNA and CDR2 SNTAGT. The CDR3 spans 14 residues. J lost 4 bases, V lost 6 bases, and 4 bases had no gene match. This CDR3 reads CASRQGGGTGELFF. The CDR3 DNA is TGTGCCAGCAGACAGGGGGGAGGCACCGGGGAGCTGTTTTTT.